This is a list of T cell receptor beta chains from one sample in a study of blood T cell repertoires in COVID-19. Some clones are missing from TCRdb's copy, which holds only in-frame ones; the method was immunoSEQ multiplex PCR. The sample yields approximately 400,000 clones, approximately 89% seen once. The source material was peripheral blood. All receptors come from a woman between 50 and 59 years old with COVID-19, enrolled during active disease. Both conserved end residues are part of each CDR3. The D gene is left open where the match is weak. Clone sizes are given selectively: once, few, many, or a class where the clone is expanded.

clone_size j_call v_call cdr3_length d_call cdr3_aa cdr3_nt
- TRBJ2-1 TRBV5-1 15 TRBD2 CASRRSTSGGNEQFF TGCGCCAGCAGGCGATCGACTAGCGGGGGAAATGAGCAGTTCTTC
- TRBJ1-2 TRBV24-1 16 - CATSDSRDTFNYGYTF TGTGCCACCAGTGATTCTAGGGACACCTTTAACTATGGCTACACCTTC
- TRBJ2-7 TRBV11-2 12 - CASSPFSYEQYF TGTGCCAGCAGCCCGTTCTCCTACGAGCAGTACTTC
- TRBJ2-4 TRBV6-5 16 - CASSSRSRGDKNIQYF TGTGCCAGCAGTTCTCGATCCAGGGGAGACAAAAACATTCAGTACTTC
- TRBJ1-1 TRBV12-5 15 - CASGLGEGMNTEAFF TGTGCTAGTGGTTTAGGAGAAGGAATGAACACTGAAGCTTTCTTT
- TRBJ1-1 TRBV14 14 - CASSQDWRGTEAFF TGTGCCAGCAGCCAAGATTGGCGGGGGACTGAAGCTTTCTTT
- TRBJ2-5 TRBV3-1/TRBV3-2 12 TRBD1 CASSGQGETQYF TGTGCCAGCAGCGGACAGGGAGAGACCCAGTACTTC
- TRBJ1-2 TRBV19 14 - CASSTSAGKYGYTF TGTGCCAGTAGTACCTCAGCAGGGAAATATGGCTACACCTTC
- TRBJ2-5 TRBV27 16 TRBD2 CASSSRLAGGQETQYF TGTGCCAGCAGTTCTAGACTAGCGGGGGGTCAAGAGACCCAGTACTTC
- TRBJ2-2 TRBV5-1 16 - CASSPVGAGNTGELFF TGCGCCAGCTCCCCGGTTGGAGCGGGGAACACCGGGGAGCTGTTTTTT
- TRBJ1-6 TRBV2 16 - CASSAWEGFNNSPLHF TGTGCCAGCAGTGCCTGGGAGGGGTTCAATAATTCACCCCTCCACTTT
- TRBJ1-3 TRBV2 17 - CASSPLDSFLSGNTIYF TGTGCCAGCAGCCCCCTGGACAGTTTTCTCTCTGGAAACACCATATATTTT
- TRBJ2-2 TRBV7-2 18 TRBD2 CASSLMLAGGRNTGELFF TGTGCCAGCAGCTTAATGCTAGCGGGGGGCAGGAACACCGGGGAGCTGTTTTTT
- TRBJ1-4 TRBV7-3 16 TRBD1 CASSYKSGTGREKLFF TGTGCCAGCAGCTACAAATCCGGGACAGGGAGGGAAAAACTGTTTTTT
- TRBJ2-1 TRBV12-5 14 TRBD1 CASGGRDRVGEQFF TGTGCTAGTGGAGGACGGGACAGGGTTGGTGAGCAGTTCTTC
- TRBJ2-7 TRBV9 14 TRBD1 CASSDGQGSYEQYF TGTGCCAGCAGCGATGGACAGGGATCCTACGAGCAGTACTTC
- TRBJ2-7 TRBV7-2 13 - CASSSGGSYEQYF TGTGCCAGCAGTTCCGGTGGTTCCTACGAGCAGTACTTC
- TRBJ2-3 TRBV6-1 15 TRBD1 CASSEGTGGTDTQYF TGTGCCAGCAGTGAAGGGACAGGGGGCACAGATACGCAGTATTTT
- TRBJ1-2 TRBV19 13 - CASSIQGVDGYTF TGTGCCAGTAGTATCCAAGGGGTTGACGGCTACACCTTC
once TRBJ1-5 TRBV9 17 TRBD1 CASSVDAGGVSNQPQHF TGTGCCAGCAGCGTAGACGCAGGGGGCGTGAGCAATCAGCCCCAGCATTTT
- TRBJ1-5 TRBV12-1 14 - CASSSRQVGQPQHF TGTGCCAGCAGCTCCCGACAGGTCGGCCAGCCCCAGCATTTT
- TRBJ2-7 TRBV28 12 - CASTGVSYEQYF TGTGCCAGCACGGGGGTCTCCTACGAGCAGTACTTC
- TRBJ2-1 TRBV9 17 - CASSGGGDLPPYNEQFF TGTGCCAGCAGCGGTGGAGGGGATCTTCCCCCCTACAATGAGCAGTTCTTC
- TRBJ1-3 TRBV24-1 16 TRBD1 CATRFQPGQGRNTIYF TGTGCCACCAGATTTCAACCGGGACAGGGGAGAAACACCATATATTTT
- TRBJ2-6 TRBV27 15 TRBD2 CASRGGSSGANVLTF TGTGCCAGCCGGGGGGGAAGCTCTGGGGCCAACGTCCTGACTTTC
- TRBJ1-3 TRBV5-3 14 - CARSYDRSGNTIYF TGTGCCAGAAGCTATGACAGGTCTGGAAACACCATATATTTT
- TRBJ2-1 TRBV10-3 13 TRBD1 CAIKGQGSDEQFF TGTGCCATCAAAGGACAGGGATCAGATGAGCAGTTCTTC
- TRBJ1-2 TRBV6-5 13 TRBD1 CASSRQGHYGYTF TGTGCCAGCAGTAGACAGGGACACTATGGCTACACCTTC
- TRBJ2-2 TRBV2 15 - CASISPAGNTGELFF TGTGCCAGCATTTCTCCCGCAGGAAACACCGGGGAGCTGTTTTTT
- TRBJ1-3 TRBV9 17 - CASSVEVQGHSGNTIYF TGTGCCAGCAGCGTAGAAGTACAGGGACACTCTGGAAACACCATATATTTT
few TRBJ1-5 TRBV6-5 13 - CASNRFNNQPQHF TGTGCCAGCAACAGGTTCAACAATCAGCCCCAGCATTTT
- TRBJ2-3 TRBV27 13 - CASRIQGTDTQYF TGTGCCAGCAGGATACAGGGTACAGATACGCAGTATTTT
- TRBJ2-3 TRBV7-3 15 TRBD2 CASSDKGRGADTQYF TGTGCCAGCAGCGACAAGGGGCGGGGGGCAGATACGCAGTATTTT
once TRBJ1-2 TRBV9 16 TRBD1 CASSLSSRTGEVGYTF TGTGCCAGCAGTCTATCCTCCAGGACAGGGGAGGTTGGCTACACCTTC
- TRBJ1-1 TRBV19 16 - CASQSAGEYVDTEAFF TGTGCCAGTCAATCAGCAGGGGAGTATGTAGACACTGAAGCTTTCTTT
- TRBJ1-1 TRBV7-9 14 - CASTLPRQNTEAFF TGTGCCAGCACTCTCCCCCGACAGAACACTGAAGCTTTCTTT
- TRBJ1-6 TRBV27 15 - CASSSPGHPHSPLHF TGTGCCAGCAGTTCGCCAGGACACCCTCATTCACCCCTCCACTTT